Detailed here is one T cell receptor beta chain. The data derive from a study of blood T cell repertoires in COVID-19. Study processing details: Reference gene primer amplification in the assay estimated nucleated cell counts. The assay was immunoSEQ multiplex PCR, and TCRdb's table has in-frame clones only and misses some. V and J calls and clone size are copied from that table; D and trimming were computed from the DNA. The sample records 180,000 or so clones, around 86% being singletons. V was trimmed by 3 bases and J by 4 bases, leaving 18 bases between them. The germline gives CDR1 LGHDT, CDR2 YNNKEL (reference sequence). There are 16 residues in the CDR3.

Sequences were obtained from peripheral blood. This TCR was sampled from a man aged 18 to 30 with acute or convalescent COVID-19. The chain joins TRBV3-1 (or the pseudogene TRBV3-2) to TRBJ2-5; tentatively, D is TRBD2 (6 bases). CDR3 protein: CASSQGAGSARETQYF. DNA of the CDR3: TGTGCCAGCAGCCAGGGTGCGGGGAGTGCGCGAGAGACCCAGTACTTC.